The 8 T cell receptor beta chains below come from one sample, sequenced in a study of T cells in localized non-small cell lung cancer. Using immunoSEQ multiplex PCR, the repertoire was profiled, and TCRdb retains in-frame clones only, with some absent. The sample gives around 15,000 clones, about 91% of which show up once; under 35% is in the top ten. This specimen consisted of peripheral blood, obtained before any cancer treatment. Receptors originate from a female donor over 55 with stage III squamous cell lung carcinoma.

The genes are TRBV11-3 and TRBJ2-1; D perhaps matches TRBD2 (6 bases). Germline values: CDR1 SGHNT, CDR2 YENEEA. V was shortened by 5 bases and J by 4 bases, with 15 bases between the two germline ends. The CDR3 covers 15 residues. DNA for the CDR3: TGTGCCAGCAGCCCGGAGTTAGCGGTTTACAATGAGCAGTTCTTC. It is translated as CASSPELAVYNEQFF.

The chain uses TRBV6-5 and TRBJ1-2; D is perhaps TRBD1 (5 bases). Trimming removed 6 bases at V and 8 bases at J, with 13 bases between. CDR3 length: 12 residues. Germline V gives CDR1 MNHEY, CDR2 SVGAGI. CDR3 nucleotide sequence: TGTGCCAGCAGCCGGGGGTCGGGGGGCTACACCTTC. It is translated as CASSRGSGGYTF.

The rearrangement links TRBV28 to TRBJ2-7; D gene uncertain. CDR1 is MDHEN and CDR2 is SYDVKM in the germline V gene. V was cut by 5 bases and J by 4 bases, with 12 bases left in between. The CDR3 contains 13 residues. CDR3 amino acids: CASSTMTLYEQYF. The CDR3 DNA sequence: TGTGCCAGCAGTACCATGACCCTGTACGAGCAGTACTTC.

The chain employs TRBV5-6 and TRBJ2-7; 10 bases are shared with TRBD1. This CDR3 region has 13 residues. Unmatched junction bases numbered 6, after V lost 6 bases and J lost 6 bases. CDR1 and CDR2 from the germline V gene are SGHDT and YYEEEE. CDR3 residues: CASTRTGGGEQYF. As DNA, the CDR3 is TGTGCCAGCACCAGGACAGGGGGAGGCGAGCAGTACTTC.

This CDR3 reads CASSNRDSRYGYTF. The CDR3 nucleotides are TGTGCCAGTAGTAACCGGGACAGCCGCTATGGCTACACCTTC. The V and J genes are TRBV19 and TRBJ1-2, with TRBD1 matching 7 bases. CDR3 size: 14 residues. The J segment lost 4 bases and the V segment lost 4 bases, leaving 6 bases of the junction unmatched. Germline V gene sequence: CDR1 LNHDA, CDR2 SQIVND (reference sequence).

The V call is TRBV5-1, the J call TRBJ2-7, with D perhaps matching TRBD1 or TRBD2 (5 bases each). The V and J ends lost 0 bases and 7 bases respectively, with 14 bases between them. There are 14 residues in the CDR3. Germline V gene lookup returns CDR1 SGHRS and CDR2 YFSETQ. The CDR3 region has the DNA TGCGCCAGCAGCTTGGACGAGGGCAGGGTTGAGCAGTACTTC. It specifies CASSLDEGRVEQYF. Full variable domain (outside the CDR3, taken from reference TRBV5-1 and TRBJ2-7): KAGVTQTPRYLIKTRGQQVTLSCSPISGHRSVSWYQQTPGQGLQFLFEYFSETQRNKGNFPGRFSGRQFSNSRSEMNVSTLELGDSALYLCASSLDEGRVEQYFGPGTRLTVT.

The CDR3 DNA is TGCGCCAGCAGCCTCCAGTCACTGGATGAAAAACTGTTTTTT. It encodes CASSLQSLDEKLFF. V usage is TRBV4-1 and J usage is TRBJ1-4; D is unclear. The germline V gene has CDR1 MGHRA and CDR2 YSYEKL. V lost 4 bases to trimming and J lost 6 bases, with 12 bases between them. The CDR3 consists of 14 residues.

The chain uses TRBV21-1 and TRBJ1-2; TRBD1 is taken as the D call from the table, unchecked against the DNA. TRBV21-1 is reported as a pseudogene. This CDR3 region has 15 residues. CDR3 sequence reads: CASSRWFKGEHGYTF. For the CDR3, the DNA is TGTGCCAGCAGCAGGTGGTTCAAGGGGGAACATGGCTACACCTTC.